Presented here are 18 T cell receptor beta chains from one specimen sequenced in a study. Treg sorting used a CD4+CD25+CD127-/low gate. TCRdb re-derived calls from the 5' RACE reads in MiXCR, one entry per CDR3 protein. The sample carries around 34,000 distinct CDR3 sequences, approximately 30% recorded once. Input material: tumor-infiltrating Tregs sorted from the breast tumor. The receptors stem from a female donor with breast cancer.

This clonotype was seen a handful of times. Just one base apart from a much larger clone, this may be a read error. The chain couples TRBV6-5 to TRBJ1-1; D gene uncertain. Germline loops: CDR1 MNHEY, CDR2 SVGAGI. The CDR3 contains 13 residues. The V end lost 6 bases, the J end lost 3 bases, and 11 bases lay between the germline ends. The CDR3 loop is CASRAGLDTEAFF. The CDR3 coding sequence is TGTGCCAGCAGGGCTGGATTGGACACTGAAGCTTTCTTT.

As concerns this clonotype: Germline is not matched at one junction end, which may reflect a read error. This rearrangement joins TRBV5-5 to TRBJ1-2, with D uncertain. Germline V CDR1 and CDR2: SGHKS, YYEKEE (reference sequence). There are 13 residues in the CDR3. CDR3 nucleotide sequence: TGCGCCAGCAGCTTGGGTAAAGGCCTCGGCTACACCTTC. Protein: CASSLGKGLGYTF.

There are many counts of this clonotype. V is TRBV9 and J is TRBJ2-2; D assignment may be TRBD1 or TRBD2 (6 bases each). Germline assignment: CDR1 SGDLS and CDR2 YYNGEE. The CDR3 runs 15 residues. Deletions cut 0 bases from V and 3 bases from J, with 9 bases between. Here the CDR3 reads CASSVEGGYTGELFF. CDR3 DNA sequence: TGTGCCAGCAGCGTAGAGGGGGGCTACACCGGGGAGCTGTTTTTT.

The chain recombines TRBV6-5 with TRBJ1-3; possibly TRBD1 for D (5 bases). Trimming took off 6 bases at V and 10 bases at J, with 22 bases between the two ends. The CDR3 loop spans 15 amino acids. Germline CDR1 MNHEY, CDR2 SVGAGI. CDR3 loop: CASRNPGRERGTIYF. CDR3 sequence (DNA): TGTGCCAGCAGGAACCCGGGACGGGAAAGGGGAACCATATATTTT.

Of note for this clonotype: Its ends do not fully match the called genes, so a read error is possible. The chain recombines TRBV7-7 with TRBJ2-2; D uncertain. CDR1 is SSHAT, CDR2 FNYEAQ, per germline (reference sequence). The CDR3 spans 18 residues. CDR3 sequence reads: CASSLVPSGAANTGELFF. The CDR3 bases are TGTGCTAGCAGCTTAGTCCCCTCCGGCGCGGCAAACACCGGGGAGCTGTTTTTT.

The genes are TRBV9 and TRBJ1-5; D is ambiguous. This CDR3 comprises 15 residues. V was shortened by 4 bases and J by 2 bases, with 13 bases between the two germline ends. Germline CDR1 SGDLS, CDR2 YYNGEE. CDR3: CASSREVDGNQPQHF. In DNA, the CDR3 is TGTGCCAGCAGCAGAGAGGTGGATGGCAATCAGCCCCAGCATTTT. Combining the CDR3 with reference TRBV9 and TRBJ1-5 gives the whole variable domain DSGVTQTPKHLITATGQRVTLRCSPRSGDLSVYWYQQSLDQGLQFLIQYYNGEERAKGNILERFSAQQFPDLHSELNLSSLELGDSALYFCASSREVDGNQPQHFGDGTRLSIL.

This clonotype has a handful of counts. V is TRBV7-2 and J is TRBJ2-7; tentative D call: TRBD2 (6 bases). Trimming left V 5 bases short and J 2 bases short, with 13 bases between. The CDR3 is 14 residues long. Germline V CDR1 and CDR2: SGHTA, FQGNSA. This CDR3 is CASSPGLPPYEQYF. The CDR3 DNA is TGTGCCAGCAGCCCGGGACTCCCCCCCTACGAGCAGTACTTC.

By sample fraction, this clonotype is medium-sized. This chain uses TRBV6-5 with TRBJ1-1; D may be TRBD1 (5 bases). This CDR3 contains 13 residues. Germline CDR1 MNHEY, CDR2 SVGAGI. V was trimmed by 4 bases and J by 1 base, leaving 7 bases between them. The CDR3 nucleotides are TGTGCCAGCAGTTTCGACAGGAACACTGAAGCTTTCTTT. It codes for CASSFDRNTEAFF.

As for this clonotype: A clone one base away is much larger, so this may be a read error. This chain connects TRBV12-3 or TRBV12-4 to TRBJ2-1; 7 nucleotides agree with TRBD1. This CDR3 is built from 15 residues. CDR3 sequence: CASRDTGTADNKQFF. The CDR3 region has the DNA TGTGCCAGCAGAGACACCGGGACAGCCGACAATAAGCAGTTCTTC.

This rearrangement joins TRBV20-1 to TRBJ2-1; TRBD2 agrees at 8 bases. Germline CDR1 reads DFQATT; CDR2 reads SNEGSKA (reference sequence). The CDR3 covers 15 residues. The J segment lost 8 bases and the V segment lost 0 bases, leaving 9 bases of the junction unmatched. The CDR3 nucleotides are TGCAGTGCTAGAGACCCCCCGACTAGCGAGGATGAGCAGTTCTTC. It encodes CSARDPPTSEDEQFF.

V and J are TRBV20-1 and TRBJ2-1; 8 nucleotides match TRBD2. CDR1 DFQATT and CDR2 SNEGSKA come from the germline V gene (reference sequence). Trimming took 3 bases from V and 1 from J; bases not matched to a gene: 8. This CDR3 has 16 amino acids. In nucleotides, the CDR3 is TGCAGTGCTAGCGGCGGGAGGACCGATTCCTACAATGAGCAGTTCTTC. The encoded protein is CSASGGRTDSYNEQFF.

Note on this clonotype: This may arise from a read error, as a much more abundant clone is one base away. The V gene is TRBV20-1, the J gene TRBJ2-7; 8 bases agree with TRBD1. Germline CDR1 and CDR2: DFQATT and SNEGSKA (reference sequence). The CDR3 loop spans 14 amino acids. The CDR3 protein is CSAAGQGILYGQYF. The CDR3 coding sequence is TGCAGTGCGGCTGGACAGGGAATTCTCTACGGGCAGTACTTC.

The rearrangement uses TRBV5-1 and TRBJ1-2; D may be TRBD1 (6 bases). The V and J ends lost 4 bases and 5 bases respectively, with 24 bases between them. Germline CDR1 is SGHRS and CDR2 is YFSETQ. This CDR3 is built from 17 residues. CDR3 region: CASSTAQGLGGWYGYTF. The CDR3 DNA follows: TGCGCCAGCAGCACGGCACAGGGTTTAGGTGGTTGGTATGGCTACACCTTC.

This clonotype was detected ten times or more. CDR3 region: CASSQGSGRPYEQYF. CDR3 nucleotides: TGCGCCAGCAGCCAAGGTAGCGGGAGGCCCTACGAGCAGTACTTC. V is TRBV4-1 and J is TRBJ2-7; 10 positions match TRBD2. From germline, CDR1 is MGHRA and CDR2 YSYEKL. The CDR3 runs 15 residues. The junction had 2 bases not matched to a gene; V was cut back by 1 base and J by 2 bases.

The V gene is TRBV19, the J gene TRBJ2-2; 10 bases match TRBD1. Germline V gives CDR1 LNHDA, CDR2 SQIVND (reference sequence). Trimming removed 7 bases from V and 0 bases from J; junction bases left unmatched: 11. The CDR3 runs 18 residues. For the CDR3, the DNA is TGTGCCAGTACCAGGCTACCCGGACAGGGGGCGAACACCGGGGAGCTGTTTTTT. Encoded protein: CASTRLPGQGANTGELFF.

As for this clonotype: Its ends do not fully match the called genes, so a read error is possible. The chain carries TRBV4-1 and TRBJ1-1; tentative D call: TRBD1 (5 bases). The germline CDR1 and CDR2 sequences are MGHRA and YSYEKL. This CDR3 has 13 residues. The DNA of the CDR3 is TGCGCCAGTAGCCGGGACGGGAGAACTGAAGCTTTCTTT. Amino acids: CASSRDGRTEAFF.

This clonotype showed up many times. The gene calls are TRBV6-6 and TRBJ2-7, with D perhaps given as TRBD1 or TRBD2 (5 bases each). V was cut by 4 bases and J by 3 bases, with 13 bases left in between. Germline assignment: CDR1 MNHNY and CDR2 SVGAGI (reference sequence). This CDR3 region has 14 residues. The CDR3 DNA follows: TGTGCCAGCAGTTTACCGGGACGGGACTACGAGCAGTACTTC. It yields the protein CASSLPGRDYEQYF.

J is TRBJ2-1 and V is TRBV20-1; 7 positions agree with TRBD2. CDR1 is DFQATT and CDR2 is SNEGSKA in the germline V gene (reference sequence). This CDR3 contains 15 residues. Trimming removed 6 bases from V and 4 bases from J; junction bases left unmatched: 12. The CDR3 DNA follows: TGCAGTGCCGCGAGGACGGCGCGGGGGTACAATGAGCAGTTCTTC. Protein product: CSAARTARGYNEQFF.